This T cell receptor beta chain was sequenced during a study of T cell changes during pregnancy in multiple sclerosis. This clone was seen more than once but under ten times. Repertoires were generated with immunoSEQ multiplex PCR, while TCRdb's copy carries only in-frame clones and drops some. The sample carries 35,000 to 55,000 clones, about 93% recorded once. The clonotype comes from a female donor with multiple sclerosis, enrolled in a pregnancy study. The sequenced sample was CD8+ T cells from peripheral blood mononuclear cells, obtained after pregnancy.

The CDR3 spells CASGFLGASSPLHF. The CDR3 DNA reads as TGTGCTAGTGGTTTTCTGGGGGCGAGTTCACCCCTCCACTTT. This chain joins TRBV12-5 and TRBJ1-6, with a possible D match to TRBD1 (6 bases). CDR1 and CDR2 (germline): LGHNT, FRNRAP. V was clipped by 3 bases and J by 9 bases, with 12 bases between them. CDR3 length equals 14 residues.